This T cell receptor (beta chain) was retrieved from a study of cytomegalovirus exposure and HLA in healthy donors. Study outcomes and limitations: TCR beta chain V- and J-gene trimming was linked, in a later analysis, to a missense variant in DCLRE1C.

The PCR ran on 60 Vbeta and 13 Jbeta primers. Data came from immunoSEQ multiplex PCR; TCRdb stores just in-frame clones and leaves some out. The profile shows 170,000 or so clones, roughly three quarters of them singletons. A remark on this clone: Its antigen remains unidentified.

V lost 6 bases, J lost 5 bases, and 10 bases stayed unmatched. CDR1 MRHNA and CDR2 SNTAGT come from the germline V gene. The CDR3 consists of 15 residues. The sequenced material came from PBMCs. This chain connects TRBV6-4 to TRBJ1-1; 9 positions match TRBD1. This clonotype originated in a woman between 50 and 59 years old in good health and CMV-seropositive. CDR3 sequence reads: CASRLQGAAGTEAFF. DNA of the CDR3: TGTGCCAGCAGGCTACAGGGGGCTGCGGGGACTGAAGCTTTCTTT.